One and the same sample provided the 12 T cell receptor beta chains below, sequenced in a study of post-analysis software for immune sequencing data. Study-level points and caveats: TRBV segments more frequent in patients than in controls numbered roughly 5 and included TRBV5-6, TRBV5-1 and TRBV20-1.

Libraries were made from TCR beta cDNA, and they carried unique molecular identifiers. TCRdb reanalysed the PCR reads using MiXCR and keeps one entry per CDR3 protein. The data show more than 450,000 distinct CDR3 sequences, around 31% seen once. No antigen has been identified for these receptors. Material for sequencing was blood. All receptors come from a girl under 18 with multiple sclerosis.

The chain joins TRBV20-1 to TRBJ1-1; no reliable D call. Germline V CDR1 and CDR2: DFQATT, SNEGSKA (reference sequence). V lost 3 bases to trimming and J lost 11 bases, with 13 bases between them. This CDR3 contains 11 residues. The CDR3 spells CSARSFQEAFF. CDR3 DNA sequence: TGCAGTGCTAGGTCCTTCCAGGAGGCTTTCTTT.

CDR3 sequence: CASSLAGGCNQPQHF. The CDR3 bases are TGTGCCAGCAGCTTAGCGGGAGGATGCAATCAGCCCCAGCATTTT. The chain has TRBV7-2 and TRBJ1-5, with D hard to call. V lost 0 bases to trimming and J lost 2 bases, with 8 bases between them. Germline-derived CDR1 and CDR2 are SGHTA and FQGNSA. This CDR3 has 15 amino acids.

This clonotype appeared a few times. V gene TRBV6-1 combines with J gene TRBJ2-5; no definite D call. Per the germline V gene, CDR1 is MNHNS and CDR2 is SASEGT. The CDR3 runs to 16 residues. V dropped 1 base and J dropped 3 bases, with 15 bases sitting between them. Written as DNA, the CDR3 is TGTGCCAGCAGTGAAGGGTTGTCAATTGAGGAAGAGACCCAGTACTTC. Protein product: CASSEGLSIEEETQYF.

The V gene is TRBV19, the J gene TRBJ2-3; possible D gene TRBD1, 6 bases. Germline values: CDR1 LNHDA, CDR2 SQIVND (reference sequence). The length of the CDR3 is 17 residues. Between the trimmed V and J ends, which lost 6 bases and 2 bases, there was a span of 21 bases. The CDR3 DNA sequence: TGTGCCAGTAGCAGAGGGGAAGGACAGCAATCCACAGATACGCAGTATTTT. Residues: CASSRGEGQQSTDTQYF.

This clonotype was seen more than once but under ten times. This chain joins TRBV10-3 and TRBJ2-5; a weak D match, TRBD2 (7 bases). The germline V gene has CDR1 ENHRY and CDR2 SYGVKD. CDR3 size: 14 residues. The V gene lost 6 bases and the J gene lost 1 base, with 12 bases spanning the gap. The DNA of the CDR3 is TGTGCCATCAGGTTAGGGGGGGGCCAAGAGACCCAGTACTTC. Amino acid sequence: CAIRLGGGQETQYF.

This rearrangement joins TRBV10-3 to TRBJ1-1; unclear D gene. The CDR3 totals 13 residues. Germline CDR1 and CDR2: ENHRY and SYGVKD. CDR3 loop: CATLETVNTEAFF. The DNA for the CDR3 is TGTGCAACGCTCGAGACGGTGAACACTGAAGCTTTCTTT.

This chain connects TRBV10-3 to TRBJ2-4; D gene unclear. CDR1 is ENHRY and CDR2 is SYGVKD in the germline V gene. The V gene lost 2 bases and the J gene lost 4 bases, with 21 bases spanning the gap. The CDR3 contains 18 residues. This CDR3 reads CAISEPPAEFGKKNIQYF. CDR3 nucleotide sequence: TGTGCCATCAGTGAGCCTCCCGCTGAGTTCGGAAAGAAAAACATTCAGTACTTC.

With regard to this clonotype: At one boundary the junction diverges from the germline segment, which might be a read error. This rearrangement joins TRBV7-2 to TRBJ1-6, with 7 bases that match TRBD1. The CDR3 is made up of 16 amino acids. Looked up from germline, CDR1 is SGHTA and CDR2 is FQGNSA. The chain's CDR3 is CAAIEGASSHNSPLHF. CDR3 sequence (DNA): TGTGCCGCCATAGAGGGGGCCAGCTCCCATAATTCACCCCTCCACTTT.

The rearrangement uses TRBV10-3 and TRBJ1-2; 9 positions agree with TRBD1. Germline-derived CDR1 and CDR2 are ENHRY and SYGVKD. V dropped 6 bases and J dropped 4; count of bases not matched to a gene: 6. The CDR3 loop spans 14 amino acids. This chain's CDR3 is CAIRGTGSIYGYTF. The CDR3 DNA is TGTGCCATCAGGGGGACAGGGTCGATCTATGGCTACACCTTC.

DNA for the CDR3: TGCAGTGCTAGGGTTTTTCCTGGACAGGCGAATCAGCCCCAGCATTTT. It codes for CSARVFPGQANQPQHF. V gene TRBV20-1 combines with J gene TRBJ1-5, with TRBD1 matching 7 bases. From germline, CDR1 is DFQATT and CDR2 SNEGSKA (reference sequence). With V trimmed by 3 bases and J by 4 bases, 12 bases remained unmatched. The CDR3 runs 16 residues.

V usage is TRBV10-3 and J usage is TRBJ2-3; no clear D. The CDR3 contains 12 residues. The germline V and J ends were trimmed by 10 bases and 4 bases, with 12 bases remaining between them. CDR1 and CDR2 from the germline V gene are ENHRY and SYGVKD. CDR3 nucleotides: TGTGCCACCCAAAAACCCCCAGATACGCAGTATTTT. It is translated as CATQKPPDTQYF.

The CDR3 nucleotides are TGCAGTGCTTCTACAGGCCCCTACGAGCAGTACTTC. Protein sequence: CSASTGPYEQYF. The chain carries TRBV20-1 and TRBJ2-7, with a possible D match to TRBD1 (5 bases). The germline V gene has CDR1 DFQATT and CDR2 SNEGSKA (reference sequence). V lost 5 bases, J lost 2 bases, and 10 bases lay in between. The CDR3 runs 12 residues.